This T cell receptor beta chain was obtained from a study of blood T cell repertoires in COVID-19. The repertoire was sequenced with immunoSEQ multiplex PCR; TCRdb's copy has only in-frame clones and lacks some. The sample comprises some 700,000 clones, just under 90% of which are singletons, and over 0.2% rests with the top ten. The CDR3 contains 14 residues. Germline CDR1 and CDR2: SGHDT and YYEEEE. V trimming: 4 bases; J trimming: 6 bases; junction bases outside the gene matches: 5. This sequence joins TRBV5-6 and TRBJ2-2; 8 nucleotides agree with TRBD2. The receptor was isolated from a woman in her late teens or twenties with acute or convalescent COVID-19. Input material: peripheral blood. DNA for the CDR3: TGTGCCAGCAGCCCCGGACTAGCCGCCGGGGAGCTGTTTTTT. It encodes CASSPGLAAGELFF.